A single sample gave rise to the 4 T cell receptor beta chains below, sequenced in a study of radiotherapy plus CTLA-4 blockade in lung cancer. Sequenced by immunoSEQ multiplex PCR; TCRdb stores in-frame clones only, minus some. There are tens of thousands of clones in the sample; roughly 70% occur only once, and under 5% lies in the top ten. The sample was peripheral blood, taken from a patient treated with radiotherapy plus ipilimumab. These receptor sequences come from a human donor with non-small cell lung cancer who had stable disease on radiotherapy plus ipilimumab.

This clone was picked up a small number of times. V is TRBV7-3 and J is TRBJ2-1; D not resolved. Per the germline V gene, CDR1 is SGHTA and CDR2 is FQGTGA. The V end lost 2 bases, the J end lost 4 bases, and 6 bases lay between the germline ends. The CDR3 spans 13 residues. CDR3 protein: CASSLSGYNEQFF. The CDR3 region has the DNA TGTGCCAGCAGCTTATCTGGATACAATGAGCAGTTCTTC.

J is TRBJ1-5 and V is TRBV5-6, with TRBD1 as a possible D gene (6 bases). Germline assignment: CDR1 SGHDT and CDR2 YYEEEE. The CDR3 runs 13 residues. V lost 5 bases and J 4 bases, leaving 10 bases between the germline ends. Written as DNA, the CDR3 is TGTGCCAGCAGTCAGGGGATTAATCAGCCCCAGCATTTT. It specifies CASSQGINQPQHF.

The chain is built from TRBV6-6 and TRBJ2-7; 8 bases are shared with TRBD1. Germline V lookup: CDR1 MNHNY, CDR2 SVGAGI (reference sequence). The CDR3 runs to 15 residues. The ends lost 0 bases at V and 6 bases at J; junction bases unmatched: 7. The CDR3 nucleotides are TGTGCCAGCAGTTACTCGACTCAGGGGGCGCTCGAGCAGTACTTC. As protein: CASSYSTQGALEQYF.

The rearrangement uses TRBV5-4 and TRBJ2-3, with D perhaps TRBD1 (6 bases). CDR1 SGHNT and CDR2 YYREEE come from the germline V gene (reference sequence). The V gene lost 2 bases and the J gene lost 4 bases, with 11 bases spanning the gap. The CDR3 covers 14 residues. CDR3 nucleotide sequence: TGTGCCAGCAGCTTCCGGGACACCCCAGATACGCAGTATTTT. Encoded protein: CASSFRDTPDTQYF. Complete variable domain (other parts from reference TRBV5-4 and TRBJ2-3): ETGVTQSPTHLIKTRGQQVTLRCSSQSGHNTVSWYQQALGQGPQFIFQYYREEENGRGNFPPRFSGLQFPNYSSELNVNALELDDSALYLCASSFRDTPDTQYFGPGTRLTVL.